Below, 30 T cell receptor beta chains from the same sample are listed, as sequenced in a study of blood T cells in healthy people across ages. It was with a sample-barcoded 5' primer and a J-beta primer mix that a second PCR of about 6 to 12 cycles was run. TCRdb called the 5' RACE reads again in MiXCR, with one record for every CDR3 protein. Among about 2 million distinct CDR3 sequences listed, around half were seen once. The source material was blood. The receptor source for this set is a woman aged 35 to 49 in good health.

J is TRBJ1-1 and V is TRBV29-1; D call uncertain. The CDR3 covers 10 residues. V dropped 3 bases and J dropped 6 bases, with 5 bases sitting between them. Germline V CDR1 and CDR2: SQVTM, ANQGSEA. This CDR3 is CSVEGAEAFF. In DNA form, the CDR3 reads TGCAGCGTTGAGGGCGCTGAAGCTTTCTTT.

This rearrangement joins TRBV10-1 to TRBJ2-1; tentatively, D is TRBD2 (6 bases). CDR1 WNHNN and CDR2 SYGVQD come from the germline V gene (reference sequence). The CDR3 extends over 16 amino acids. The V gene lost 6 bases and the J gene lost 1 base, with 16 bases spanning the gap. CDR3 loop: CASSVGGTGSYNEQFF. CDR3 in DNA: TGCGCCAGCAGCGTGGGGGGAACGGGTTCCTACAATGAGCAGTTCTTC.

A few counts support this clonotype. The chain has TRBV7-2 and TRBJ2-7; a weak D match, TRBD2 (5 bases). The V and J ends lost 5 bases and 3 bases respectively, with 17 bases between them. In germline, CDR1 is SGHTA, CDR2 FQGNSA. This CDR3 comprises 15 residues. As DNA, the CDR3 is TGTGCCAGCAGCCGCCTGTTCGGGGAATTCTACGAGCAGTACTTC. Translation: CASSRLFGEFYEQYF.

At least ten counts were recorded for this clonotype. V is TRBV7-2 and J is TRBJ2-5, with TRBD2 identical over 13 bases. The CDR3 length is 15 residues. V lost 5 bases to trimming and J lost 1 base; unmatched junction nucleotides: 1. CDR1 and CDR2 (germline): SGHTA, FQGNSA. The CDR3 coding sequence is TGTGCCAGCAGCCGGACTAGCGGGGGCCAAGAGACCCAGTACTTC. Its translation is CASSRTSGGQETQYF.

The rearrangement uses TRBV27 and TRBJ1-6; no firm D call. V gave up 6 bases and J gave up 6 bases, with 12 bases separating them. The CDR3 has 14 residues. From germline, CDR1 is MNHEY and CDR2 SMNVEV (reference sequence). CDR3 region: CASRLQSSNSPLHF. The CDR3 coding sequence is TGTGCCAGCAGGCTACAGTCTTCTAATTCACCCCTCCACTTT.

The chain couples TRBV24-1 to TRBJ1-5; 8 bases are shared with TRBD1. The germline V gene has CDR1 KGHDR and CDR2 SFDVKD. The CDR3 runs 15 residues. The V and J ends lost 4 bases and 7 bases, in that order; junction bases with no gene match: 8. The CDR3 here is CATSDRTGGNQPQHF. The CDR3 bases are TGTGCCACCAGTGACCGTACAGGGGGTAACCAGCCCCAGCATTTT.

The J gene is TRBJ2-5, the V gene TRBV7-2; D might be TRBD1 (7 bases). Germline-derived CDR1 and CDR2 are SGHTA and FQGNSA. The V end lost 5 bases, the J end lost 0 bases, and 16 bases lay between the germline ends. CDR3 length: 16 residues. CDR3 nucleotides: TGTGCCAGCAGCGCCCACAGGGGAGGAGACCAAGAGACCCAGTACTTC. This encodes CASSAHRGGDQETQYF.

The gene calls are TRBV7-2 and TRBJ2-2; D possibly corresponds to TRBD1 (6 bases). V shed 2 bases and J shed 7 bases, with 14 bases lying between them. There are 15 residues in the CDR3. CDR1 is SGHTA and CDR2 is FQGNSA in the germline V gene. Written as DNA, the CDR3 is TGTGCCAGCAGCTTACCTCGGACAGATCGCGGGGAGCTGTTTTTT. It codes for CASSLPRTDRGELFF. Based on the CDR3 plus reference TRBV7-2 and TRBJ2-2, the full variable domain is GAGVSQSPSNKVTEKGKDVELRCDPISGHTALYWYRQSLGQGLEFLIYFQGNSAPDKSGLPSDRFSAERTGGSVSTLTIQRTQQEDSAVYLCASSLPRTDRGELFFGEGSRLTVL.

The table lists this clonotype with a few counts. V gene TRBV29-1 combines with J gene TRBJ1-2, with a possible D match to TRBD1 (5 bases). Germline lookup yields CDR1 SQVTM and CDR2 ANQGSEA. The CDR3 covers 13 residues. V lost 7 bases and J lost 0, with 12 bases in between. The CDR3 nucleotides read TGCAGCGGCCTGACAGATCCTAACTATGGCTACACCTTC. Its protein product is CSGLTDPNYGYTF.

This clonotype was counted between two and nine times. The rearrangement uses TRBV7-2 and TRBJ1-6; 9 nucleotides line up with TRBD1. The V gene's germline CDR1 is SGHTA and CDR2 FQGNSA. Unmatched junction bases numbered 5, after V lost 1 base and J lost 7 bases. The CDR3 sequence is 16 residues long. CDR3 nucleotides: TGTGCCAGCAGCTTAGTAGGACAGGGGACAAATTCACCCCTCCACTTT. Its protein is CASSLVGQGTNSPLHF. The full variable domain, with the rest looked up from reference TRBV7-2 and TRBJ1-6, is GAGVSQSPSNKVTEKGKDVELRCDPISGHTALYWYRQSLGQGLEFLIYFQGNSAPDKSGLPSDRFSAERTGGSVSTLTIQRTQQEDSAVYLCASSLVGQGTNSPLHFGNGTRLTVT.

There are a few counts of this clonotype. The rearrangement links TRBV10-2 to TRBJ2-3, with D hard to call. Germline lookup yields CDR1 WSHSY and CDR2 SAAADI. V dropped 10 bases and J dropped 2 bases, with 19 bases sitting between them. This CDR3 region has 15 residues. The CDR3 loop is CATSFSGEITDTQYF. The CDR3 nucleotides are TGCGCCACATCCTTTTCGGGCGAGATCACAGATACGCAGTATTTT.

V is TRBV2 and J is TRBJ2-4; 11 positions match TRBD1. The better agreement between TRBJ2-7 and the DNA end casts doubt on the J call. The CDR3 loop spans 15 amino acids. From germline, CDR1 is SNHLY and CDR2 FYNNEI. CDR3 sequence: CASRAFGTGGDEQYF. The CDR3 coding sequence is TGTGCCAGCAGGGCCTTCGGGACAGGGGGAGACGAGCAGTACTTC.

The genes are TRBV6-5 and TRBJ2-6; D possibly corresponds to TRBD2 (6 bases). With 2 bases removed from V and 0 bases from J, the gap between germline ends came to 14 bases. The CDR3 consists of 18 residues. In germline, CDR1 is MNHEY, CDR2 SVGAGI. The DNA for the CDR3 is TGTGCCAGCAGTTACGGTCGGAGGGGACGCTCTGGGGCCAACGTCCTGACTTTC. Its translation: CASSYGRRGRSGANVLTF.

The CDR3: CASSLETGTSRGLNTEAFF. The CDR3 region has the DNA TGTGCCAGCAGCTTGGAGACAGGGACCTCACGGGGTTTGAACACTGAAGCTTTCTTT. The rearrangement joins TRBV5-6 to TRBJ1-1; 7 bases line up with TRBD1. There are 19 residues in the CDR3. Germline V gene sequence: CDR1 SGHDT, CDR2 YYEEEE. With 0 bases clipped from V and 0 bases from J, the junction kept 14 bases outside the gene matches.

Comments on this clonotype: This sequence may be a read error, since a much larger clone differs from it by one base. This chain uses TRBV12-3 or TRBV12-4 with TRBJ1-6; maybe TRBD1 (6 bases). The CDR3 has 14 residues. The V gene lost 3 bases and the J gene lost 10 bases, with 13 bases spanning the gap. DNA for the CDR3: TGTGCCAGCAGTTTGGGCAGGGGTGGATCACCCCTCCACTTT. It translates to CASSLGRGGSPLHF.

This clonotype came up a few times. The V call is TRBV2, the J call TRBJ2-7; tentative D call: TRBD1 (6 bases). CDR1 and CDR2 from the germline V gene are SNHLY and FYNNEI. V was shortened by 6 bases and J by 3 bases, with 15 bases between the two germline ends. CDR3 length equals 14 residues. In nucleotides, the CDR3 is TGTGCCAGCAGAATACAGGGTAGTGGCTACGAGCAGTACTTC. This encodes CASRIQGSGYEQYF.

The sample holds a few counts of this clonotype. The CDR3 sequence is CASSQEGQVTDTQYF. The CDR3 nucleotides are TGTGCCAGCAGCCAAGAGGGACAGGTGACAGATACGCAGTATTTT. The rearrangement uses TRBV3-1 and TRBJ2-3; TRBD1 matches 8 bases. The germline gives CDR1 LGHDT, CDR2 YNNKEL (reference sequence). Losses at the gene ends were 0 bases for V and 3 bases for J; bases not matched to a gene: 2. The CDR3 has 15 residues.

The chain couples TRBV3-1 to TRBJ2-5; 7 nucleotides agree with TRBD2. This CDR3 spans 16 amino acids. Losses at the gene ends were 5 bases for V and 2 bases for J; bases not matched to a gene: 11. Germline lookup yields CDR1 LGHDT and CDR2 YNNKEL (reference sequence). The CDR3 region is CASSYWEGSGQETQYF. The CDR3 DNA sequence: TGTGCCAGCAGCTACTGGGAGGGTAGCGGGCAAGAGACCCAGTACTTC.

This clonotype was detected only a few times. For the CDR3, the DNA is TGCAGTGCTAGACCACTAAGGCTAGCGGTGCTCCAAGAGACCCAGTACTTC. This encodes CSARPLRLAVLQETQYF. The gene calls are TRBV20-1 and TRBJ2-5; TRBD2 agrees at 7 bases. With 2 bases clipped from V and 1 base from J, the junction kept 13 bases outside the gene matches. The CDR3 sequence is 17 residues long. The germline gives CDR1 DFQATT, CDR2 SNEGSKA (reference sequence).

This chain joins TRBV5-1 and TRBJ1-1, with 9 bases matching TRBD1. The CDR3 covers 18 residues. J lost 6 bases, V lost 4 bases, and 19 bases had no gene match. Germline V CDR1 and CDR2: SGHRS, YFSETQ. The CDR3 sequence is CASSQRLTGTGFNAEAFF. CDR3 nucleotide sequence: TGCGCCAGCAGCCAAAGATTAACCGGGACAGGGTTTAACGCTGAAGCTTTCTTT.

There are a few counts of this clonotype. The chain is built from TRBV27 and TRBJ1-1; the D gene is possibly TRBD1 (6 bases). Germline values: CDR1 MNHEY, CDR2 SMNVEV (reference sequence). This CDR3 is 14 amino acids long. The V end was cut by 5 bases, the J end by 0 bases, with 10 bases between. Here the CDR3 reads CASSRGTMNTEAFF. Written as DNA, the CDR3 is TGTGCCAGCAGTCGCGGGACAATGAACACTGAAGCTTTCTTT.

This chain connects TRBV3-1 to TRBJ1-2, with 8 bases that match TRBD1. Trimming took 2 bases from V and 8 from J; bases not matched to a gene: 4. This CDR3 comprises 13 residues. Germline V gene lookup returns CDR1 LGHDT and CDR2 YNNKEL (reference sequence). The CDR3 reads CASSQSGGGGYTF. The CDR3 nucleotides read TGTGCCAGCAGCCAATCAGGGGGCGGAGGCTACACCTTC.

This clonotype appeared a single time. The V and J genes are TRBV7-3 and TRBJ2-3; 10 nucleotides align to TRBD2. The V and J ends lost 1 base and 7 bases, in that order; junction bases with no gene match: 5. Per the germline V gene, CDR1 is SGHTA and CDR2 is FQGTGA. The CDR3 is 15 residues long. The CDR3 DNA sequence: TGTGCCAGCAGCTTAAAAGCGGGGGGGCCGAATACGCAGTATTTT. Protein: CASSLKAGGPNTQYF.

This clonotype has just a few counts. The V and J genes are TRBV6-6 and TRBJ2-7; no clear D. This CDR3 region has 13 residues. Germline lookup yields CDR1 MNHNY and CDR2 SVGAGI (reference sequence). With 6 bases removed from V and 1 base from J, the gap between germline ends came to 10 bases. CDR3 sequence: CASSLSKSYEQYF. As DNA, the CDR3 is TGTGCCAGCAGCCTCTCCAAATCCTACGAGCAGTACTTC.

The rearrangement links TRBV10-3 to TRBJ1-2; D uncertain. Deletions cut 4 bases from V and 10 bases from J, with 10 bases between. The CDR3 consists of 11 residues. Germline CDR1 reads ENHRY; CDR2 reads SYGVKD. The CDR3 nucleotides read TGTGCCATCAGTGTTGGCGACGTCTACACCTTC. Amino acids: CAISVGDVYTF.

The DNA of the CDR3 is TGTGCCAGCAGATGGGACGGAAACAATGAGCAGTTCTTC. Its translation: CASRWDGNNEQFF. The V call is TRBV6-2 or TRBV6-3, the J call TRBJ2-1; D is possibly TRBD1 or TRBD2 (5 bases each). The CDR3 is 13 residues long. Trimming pared 6 bases from V and 5 bases from J, leaving 11 bases between. Germline loops: CDR1 MNHEY, CDR2 SVGEGT.

In this sample, this clonotype turned up a few times. The rearrangement links TRBV20-1 to TRBJ2-7, with no clear D. Between the trimmed V and J ends, which lost 7 bases and 0 bases, there was a span of 16 bases. The CDR3 is 14 residues long. The germline V gene has CDR1 DFQATT and CDR2 SNEGSKA (reference sequence). The CDR3 coding sequence is TGCAGTGATTCTGGCCCGGGTCTCTCCTACGAGCAGTACTTC. Residues: CSDSGPGLSYEQYF.

This chain joins TRBV2 and TRBJ2-7; the D call may be TRBD1 or TRBD2 (5 bases each). The germline V gene encodes CDR1 SNHLY and CDR2 FYNNEI. Between the trimmed V and J ends, which lost 6 bases and 3 bases, there was a span of 18 bases. The CDR3 spans 15 residues. The CDR3 sequence: CASRGPSNIDYEQYF. CDR3 sequence (DNA): TGTGCCAGCAGGGGACCGAGCAATATAGACTACGAGCAGTACTTC.

This chain joins TRBV9 and TRBJ2-6; the D gene is possibly TRBD2 (5 bases). The CDR3 loop spans 15 amino acids. Per the germline V gene, CDR1 is SGDLS and CDR2 is YYNGEE. V was shortened by 5 bases and J by 4 bases, with 13 bases between the two germline ends. The CDR3 spells CASSVEGYGANVLTF. DNA for the CDR3: TGTGCCAGCAGTGTCGAGGGATACGGGGCCAACGTCCTGACTTTC. The full variable domain, completed using reference TRBV9 and TRBJ2-6, is DSGVTQTPKHLITATGQRVTLRCSPRSGDLSVYWYQQSLDQGLQFLIQYYNGEERAKGNILERFSAQQFPDLHSELNLSSLELGDSALYFCASSVEGYGANVLTFGAGSRLTVL.

The CDR3 sequence: CASSPGLAETDTQYF. Here the CDR3 DNA reads TGTGCCAGCAGTCCGGGACTAGCGGAGACAGATACGCAGTATTTT. The V call is TRBV6-1, the J call TRBJ2-3, with TRBD2 matching 11 bases. The germline V gene encodes CDR1 MNHNS and CDR2 SASEGT. The length of the CDR3 is 15 residues. V was pared by 5 bases and J by 3 bases, with 4 bases of the junction left unmatched.